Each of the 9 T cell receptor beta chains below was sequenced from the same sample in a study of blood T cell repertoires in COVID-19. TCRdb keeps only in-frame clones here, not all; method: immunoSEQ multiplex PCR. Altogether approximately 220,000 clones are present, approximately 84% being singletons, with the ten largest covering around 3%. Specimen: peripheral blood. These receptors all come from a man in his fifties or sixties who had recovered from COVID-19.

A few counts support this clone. The CDR3 coding sequence is TGTGCCAGCAGTTCACCGGGACAGAGCTCCTACGAGCAGTACTTC. Residues: CASSSPGQSSYEQYF. V is TRBV28 and J is TRBJ2-7, with 7 bases fitting TRBD1. With V trimmed by 4 bases and J by 0 bases, 6 bases remained unmatched. CDR3 size: 15 residues. Germline V gene data show CDR1 as MDHEN and CDR2 as SYDVKM.

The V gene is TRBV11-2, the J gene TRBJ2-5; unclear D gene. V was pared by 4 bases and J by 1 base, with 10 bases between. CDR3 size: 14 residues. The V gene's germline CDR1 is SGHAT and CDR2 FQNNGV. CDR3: CASSSGPFQETQYF. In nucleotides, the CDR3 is TGTGCCAGCAGCTCTGGCCCTTTCCAAGAGACCCAGTACTTC.

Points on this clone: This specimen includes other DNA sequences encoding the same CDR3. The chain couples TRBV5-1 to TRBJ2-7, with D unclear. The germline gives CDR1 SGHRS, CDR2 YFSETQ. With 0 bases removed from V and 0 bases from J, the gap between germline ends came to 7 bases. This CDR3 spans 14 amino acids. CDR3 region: CASSLDTNSYEQYF. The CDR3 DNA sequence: TGCGCCAGCAGCTTGGACACGAACTCCTACGAGCAGTACTTC.

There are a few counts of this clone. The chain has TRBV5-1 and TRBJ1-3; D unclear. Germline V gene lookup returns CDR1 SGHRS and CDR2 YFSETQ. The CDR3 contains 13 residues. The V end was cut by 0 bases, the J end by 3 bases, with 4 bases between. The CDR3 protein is CASSLDFGNTIYF. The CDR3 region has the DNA TGCGCCAGCAGCTTGGACTTTGGAAACACCATATATTTT.

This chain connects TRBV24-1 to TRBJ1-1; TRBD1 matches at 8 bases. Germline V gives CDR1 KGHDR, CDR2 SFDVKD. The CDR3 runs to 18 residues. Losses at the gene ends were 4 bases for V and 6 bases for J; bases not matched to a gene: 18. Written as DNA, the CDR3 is TGTGCCACCAGTGACCCTGGACAGGGTGGCGCCGAAGGGTCTGAAGCTTTCTTT. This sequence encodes CATSDPGQGGAEGSEAFF.

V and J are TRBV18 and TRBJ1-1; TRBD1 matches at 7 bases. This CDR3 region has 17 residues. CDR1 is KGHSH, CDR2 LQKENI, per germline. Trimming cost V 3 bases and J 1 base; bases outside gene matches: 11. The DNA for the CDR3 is TGTGCCAGCTCACCGGGCAGGGGGTCCCCTCAGAACACTGAAGCTTTCTTT. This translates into CASSPGRGSPQNTEAFF.

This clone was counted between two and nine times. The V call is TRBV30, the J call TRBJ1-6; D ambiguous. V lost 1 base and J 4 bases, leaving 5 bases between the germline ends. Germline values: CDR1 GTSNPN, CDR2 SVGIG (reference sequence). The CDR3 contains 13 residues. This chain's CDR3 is CAWSGLYNSPLHF. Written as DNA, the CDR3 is TGTGCCTGGAGTGGACTTTATAATTCACCCCTCCACTTT.

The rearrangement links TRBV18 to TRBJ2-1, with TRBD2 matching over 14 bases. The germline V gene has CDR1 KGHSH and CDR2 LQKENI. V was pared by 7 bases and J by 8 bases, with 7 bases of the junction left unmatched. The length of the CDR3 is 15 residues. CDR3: CASLPGTSGRYEQFF. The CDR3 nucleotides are TGTGCCAGCTTACCCGGGACTAGCGGGAGATATGAGCAGTTCTTC.

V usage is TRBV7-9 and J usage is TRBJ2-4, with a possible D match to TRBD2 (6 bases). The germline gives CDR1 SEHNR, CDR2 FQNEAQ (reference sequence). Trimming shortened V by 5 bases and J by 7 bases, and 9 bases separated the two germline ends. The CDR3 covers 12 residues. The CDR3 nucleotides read TGTGCCAGCAGCCCCGGGGGTAACATTCAGTACTTC. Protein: CASSPGGNIQYF.